The clone carrying this T cell receptor (beta chain) was seen a few times. Its antigen is undetermined. Germline V gene sequence: CDR1 LNHNV, CDR2 YYDKDF (reference sequence). This CDR3 comprises 14 residues. Trimming removed 5 bases at V and 2 bases at J, with 11 bases between. Every isolated RNA sample was fully reverse transcribed, so sequencing captured expressed TCRB transcripts. TCRdb's copy holds only in-frame clones and misses some; the assay was immunoSEQ multiplex PCR. The sample comprises hundreds of thousands of clones, roughly 30% of which are singletons, and 0.065% rests with the top ten. Every donor had blood drawn once into heparin, approximately 110 mL on average. This sample stems from a study of beta chain features in type 1 diabetes. General study results and limits: Whether TCRB rearrangement is influenced by HLA type went unresolved here. Diminished insertions and augmented deletions at VDJ junctions characterized type 1 diabetes patients. Cells carrying high TCR expression could end up over-represented when cDNA is sequenced.

The gene calls are TRBV15 and TRBJ2-3, with D possibly being TRBD1 (6 bases). The origin of this receptor is a man aged 18 to 30 in good health. What was sequenced was naive CD4+ T cells from blood. The CDR3 region has the DNA TGTGCCACCAGCCCTGACAGGTACACAGATACGCAGTATTTT. Its protein is CATSPDRYTDTQYF.